The rows below give T cell receptor beta chains drawn from one sample of a study of OX40 agonist ivuxolimab in advanced cancers. Repertoires were generated with immunoSEQ multiplex PCR, while TCRdb's copy carries only in-frame clones and drops some. This table has around 37,000 clones, 88% appearing once. The source was CD4+ or CD8+ T cells sorted from blood, collected in a trial of the OX40 agonist ivuxolimab. These receptors all stem from an adult with an advanced solid tumor such as melanoma, head and neck, liver or kidney cancer. Each CDR3 is given without its conserved first and last residue.

J gene	V gene	CDR3 protein
TRBJ2-7	TRBV10-3	AISEWGLASYEQY
-	TRBV2	ASSGYTGSYEQY
TRBJ2-1	TRBV9	ASSVALAGGEQF
TRBJ2-2	TRBV9	ASSGWGVSASLTGELF
TRBJ2-7	TRBV9	ASSVDPGRAYEQY
TRBJ2-7	TRBV27	ASSLGGTGLSEQY
TRBJ2-5	TRBV5-4	ASSLRGLAGGVGETQY
TRBJ2-2	TRBV7-3	ASSFIAGELF
TRBJ1-1	TRBV11-2	ASSFEAGGTEAF
TRBJ1-5	TRBV4-1	ASSQESLSSYSNQPQH
TRBJ2-3	TRBV28	ASSPRVRARNTQY
TRBJ2-7	TRBV5-1	ASSLEASGKSYEQY
TRBJ2-7	TRBV27	ASSLLASYEQY
TRBJ2-7	TRBV7-9	ASSLRPSYEQY
TRBJ2-7	TRBV7-8	ASSLDPESYEQY
TRBJ1-5	TRBV27	ASGEDPQH
TRBJ2-1	TRBV9	ASSSGIYNEQF
TRBJ2-7	TRBV7-9	ASSPRLSYEQY
TRBJ2-1	TRBV19	ASSIRQGAFDEQF
TRBJ2-1	TRBV13	ASSSRQGLPAGWAYNEQF
TRBJ2-5	TRBV10-1	ASSPDGRPYQETQY
TRBJ1-5	TRBV7-8	ASSTRTGNQPQH
TRBJ1-2	TRBV28	ASSLFRVGPYGYT
TRBJ2-7	TRBV28	ASSDDYEQY
TRBJ2-7	TRBV6-5	ASSYGIGEYEQY
TRBJ2-7	TRBV5-6	ASSFGTVHEQY
TRBJ2-1	TRBV28	ASSLMTPSGSNEQF
TRBJ1-2	TRBV7-9	ASSRIQGDYGYT
TRBJ2-7	TRBV15	ATRTGGDYEQY
TRBJ2-7	TRBV9	ASSAGGEGYEQY
TRBJ2-7	TRBV7-9	ASSGTSGIYEQY
TRBJ2-3	TRBV10-3	AIRAVGTDTQY
TRBJ1-2	TRBV6-5	ASSYSRTGGSYGYT
TRBJ2-3	TRBV5-6	ASSQSGQGWTDTQY
TRBJ2-7	TRBV27	ASSSGLAGYEQY
TRBJ2-1	TRBV27	ASNSLPGYNEQF
TRBJ1-2	TRBV15	ATSKGQDSGTFYGYT
TRBJ2-1	TRBV19	ASSIAAGSYNEQF
TRBJ2-1	TRBV27	ASSLTRDHLNEQF
TRBJ1-1	TRBV6-5	ASSESQGANTEAF
TRBJ1-3	TRBV29-1	SAQSTGGSGNTIY
TRBJ2-2	TRBV9	ASSVSTAANTGELF
TRBJ1-3	TRBV29-1	SVAVRDRDLISGNTIY
TRBJ2-1	TRBV29-1	SVALWDPSSYNEQF
TRBJ2-1	TRBV7-9	ASSLAPGLKNEQF
TRBJ2-3	TRBV5-1	ASSDWETDTQY
TRBJ2-2	TRBV28	ASSSSRREVGELF
TRBJ2-1	TRBV4-3	ASSQDPRTTGDEQF
TRBJ2-7	TRBV2	ASSDVGRERC
TRBJ2-7	TRBV29-1	SVETGGSYEQY
TRBJ2-1	TRBV2	ASGPPGGSASYNEQF
TRBJ1-5	TRBV5-1	ASSMTGGNQPQH
TRBJ2-7	TRBV27	ASSSMLAYEQY